These T cell receptor beta chains were read from a single sample in a study of blood T cell repertoires in COVID-19. The data were produced by immunoSEQ multiplex PCR, yet TCRdb's version contains in-frame clones alone and is incomplete. This sample has approximately 220,000 clones, with 65% to 90% found just once. Input material: PBMCs or T cells enriched from blood (not recorded which). The receptors derive from a woman in her twenties or thirties who had been exposed to COVID-19. CDR3s include the opening cysteine and the closing phenylalanine or tryptophan. The D gene is left open where the match is weak. For some rows the clone size is stated as once, few or many, or as a class when expanded; others skip it.

TRBV20-1	TRBD2	-	TRBJ2-5	TGCAGTGCCCCAACCGGGGGGGCAAATTACTTC	CSAPTGGANYF
TRBV10-2	-	-	TRBJ2-2	TGCGCCAGCAGTGAGTCGCAGGCCGGGGAGCTGTTTTTT	CASSESQAGELFF
TRBV3-1/TRBV3-2	-	-	TRBJ2-1	TGTGCCAGCAGCCAAGTCGACAGGACAAATGAGCAGTTCTTC	CASSQVDRTNEQFF
TRBV30	TRBD1	-	TRBJ2-7	TGTGCCTGGAGTATGACAGGGGCGTTATCCTACGAGCAGTACTTC	CAWSMTGALSYEQYF
TRBV27	TRBD1	-	TRBJ1-5	TGTGCCAGCAGACCTACAGGGGTCAATCAGCCCCAGCATTTT	CASRPTGVNQPQHF
TRBV7-8	-	-	TRBJ1-1	TGTGCCAGCAGCCCGAGTTCAGGTGAAGCTTTCTTT	CASSPSSGEAFF
TRBV18	TRBD2	-	TRBJ2-5	TGTGCCAGCTCACCCGCACCGGGAGGGGAGACCCAGTACTTC	CASSPAPGGETQYF
TRBV5-1	-	once	TRBJ1-2	TGCGCCAGCAGCTTAAGTACAGTGAACTATGGCTACACCTTC	CASSLSTVNYGYTF
TRBV19	-	-	TRBJ1-5	TGTGCCAGTAGAGGCAGGGGTAGCAATCAGCCCCAGCATTTT	CASRGRGSNQPQHF
TRBV10-3	-	-	TRBJ1-2	TGTGCCATCAGTGTAGACACTTATGGCTACACCTTC	CAISVDTYGYTF
TRBV12-3/TRBV12-4	TRBD1	few	TRBJ2-5	TGTGCCAGCAAGCAACAGGGGGAGACCCAGTACTTC	CASKQQGETQYF
TRBV15	-	-	TRBJ1-4	TGTGCCACCAGAACGGGGGGGAATGAAAAACTGTTTTTT	CATRTGGNEKLFF
TRBV29-1	-	-	TRBJ2-6	TGCAGCGTTGAAAGTCCCTCAGGGCCCTCTGGGGCCAACGTCCTGACTTTC	CSVESPSGPSGANVLTF
TRBV4-1	TRBD2	-	TRBJ2-7	TGCGCCAGCAGCCACTCTCTGCTTGGCGTAACTAGCGGGGTCTACGAGCAGTACTTC	CASSHSLLGVTSGVYEQYF
TRBV27	TRBD2	-	TRBJ2-7	TGTGCCAGCAGCCCCATGACTAGCGGATTCACCTACGAGCAGTACTTC	CASSPMTSGFTYEQYF
TRBV10-1	TRBD1	-	TRBJ1-1	TGCGCCAGCAGTGACGGACAGGTGAACACTGAAGCTTTCTTT	CASSDGQVNTEAFF
TRBV10-3	-	-	TRBJ1-3	TGTGCCATCAGTGACTTCAGGGTCTCTGGAAACACCATATATTTT	CAISDFRVSGNTIYF
TRBV29-1	-	-	TRBJ1-2	TGCAGCGTTGAATCGGGTTTCGGCTACACCTTC	CSVESGFGYTF
TRBV6-5	-	-	TRBJ2-1	TGTGCCAGCAGAGCTACAGGGGAGGCTGAGCAGTTCTTC	CASRATGEAEQFF
TRBV2	-	few	TRBJ2-3	TGTGCCAGCAGGGCAGGGGTTCCAGATACGCAGTATTTT	CASRAGVPDTQYF
TRBV6-5	-	-	TRBJ1-6	TGTGCCACTCAACAGGGAATCTCCTATAATTCACCCCTCCACTTT	CATQQGISYNSPLHF
TRBV5-1	TRBD1	-	TRBJ1-2	TGCGCCAGCAGCACCGGACAGGGCACTAACTATGGCTACACCTTC	CASSTGQGTNYGYTF
TRBV4-1	-	-	TRBJ1-6	TGCGCCAGCAGCCAAGAACACCTCTCCTATAATTCACCCCTCCACTTT	CASSQEHLSYNSPLHF
TRBV27	-	-	TRBJ1-2	TGTGCCAGCAGCCCAAACTTCCAGGGATATGGCTACACCTTC	CASSPNFQGYGYTF
TRBV7-6	-	-	TRBJ2-7	TGTGCCAGCAGCTTAGCGCCATTCAGGGCTGGGGAATCCTACGAGCAGTACTTC	CASSLAPFRAGESYEQYF
TRBV11-2	TRBD2	-	TRBJ2-3	TGTGCCAGCAGCCCAGGACTAGAGACAGATACGCAGTATTTT	CASSPGLETDTQYF
TRBV2	-	-	TRBJ1-1	TGTGCCAGCAGTGTAATTGAGTTAACAGCGAACACTGAAGCTTTCTTT	CASSVIELTANTEAFF
TRBV11-2	-	-	TRBJ1-3	TGTGCCAGCAGCCCCCTCACGAGTCCGTCTAACTCTGGAAACACCATATATTTT	CASSPLTSPSNSGNTIYF
TRBV5-5	TRBD1	-	TRBJ2-7	TGTGCCAGCAGGAGCCGGGACAGTCCCCCCTCCGAGCAGTACTTC	CASRSRDSPPSEQYF
TRBV19	TRBD1	few	TRBJ1-2	TGTGCCAGCCAGGGACAGGCTTCGGGCTACACCTTC	CASQGQASGYTF
TRBV2	TRBD1	-	TRBJ1-2	TGTGCCAGCAGTGGACAGGGGGGAACTGATGGCTACACCTTC	CASSGQGGTDGYTF
TRBV9	TRBD1	-	TRBJ1-2	TGTGCCAGCAGCACACCGACAGGGTCTGAGCGCTACACCTTC	CASSTPTGSERYTF
TRBV6-5	-	-	TRBJ2-2	TGTGCCAGCAGCTACGACAGTGCCACCGGGGAGCTGTTTTTT	CASSYDSATGELFF
TRBV9	TRBD1	-	TRBJ1-2	TGTGCCAGCAGCCCGGGGGACAGGGGGAACTATGGCTACACCTTC	CASSPGDRGNYGYTF
TRBV4-2	-	-	TRBJ1-6	TGTGCCAGCAGCCAAGATGCAAGATCCCAGGGGTCACCCCTCCACTTT	CASSQDARSQGSPLHF
TRBV2	TRBD2	-	TRBJ2-3	TGTGCCAGCAGAGTGGGACTAGCGGGGGGTGGTACGCAGTATTTT	CASRVGLAGGGTQYF
TRBV18	-	-	TRBJ1-6	TGTGCCAGCTCACCAAATCCCCCGAAATGGCAGTATTTCTCCTATAATTCACCCCTCCACTTT	CASSPNPPKWQYFSYNSPLHF
TRBV5-8	-	-	TRBJ1-6	TGTGCCAGCAGCCCCCGACAGAGTGAATCACCCCTCCACTTT	CASSPRQSESPLHF
TRBV19	-	-	TRBJ1-6	TGTGCCAGTACTGAGGGAGCCGGACAGTCATCTTCACCCCTCCACTTT	CASTEGAGQSSSPLHF
TRBV11-2	-	-	TRBJ1-1	TGTGCCAGCAGCTTAAAGGGGCCCTTGAACACTGAAGCTTTCTTT	CASSLKGPLNTEAFF
TRBV19	-	-	TRBJ2-1	TGTGCCAGTAGTATACGGGGTGAGCAGTTCTTC	CASSIRGEQFF
TRBV4-1	TRBD1	-	TRBJ1-1	TGCGCCAGCAGCCGAGAACAGGGGGAGGCCACTGAAGCTTTCTTT	CASSREQGEATEAFF
TRBV3-1/TRBV3-2	-	-	TRBJ1-2	TGTGCCAGCAGCCGGGGGGGCGAGGTCTATGGCTACACCTTC	CASSRGGEVYGYTF
TRBV24-1	TRBD1	few	TRBJ1-3	TGTGCCACCAGCGAAGGACAGGCGGGATTATCTGGAAACACCATATATTTT	CATSEGQAGLSGNTIYF
TRBV9	-	-	TRBJ2-1	TGTGCCAGCAGCGTAGGAGGCAACCCCTACAATGAGCAGTTCTTC	CASSVGGNPYNEQFF
TRBV4-1	TRBD2	once	TRBJ2-2	TGCGCCAGCAGCCAGGGACTAGCGGGGGTGAACACCGGGGAGCTGTTTTTT	CASSQGLAGVNTGELFF
TRBV3-1/TRBV3-2	TRBD2	-	TRBJ2-1	TGTGCCAGCAGCCAAGATACGGCGGGGGATGACAATGAGCAGTTCTTC	CASSQDTAGDDNEQFF
TRBV29-1	-	-	TRBJ1-1	TGCAGCGTTGAGGAGAGTATGAACACTGAAGCTTTCTTT	CSVEESMNTEAFF
TRBV30	-	few	TRBJ1-5	TGTGCCTGGAGTGGCCGGACAGCCAGCAATCAGCCCCAGCATTTT	CAWSGRTASNQPQHF
TRBV30	TRBD1	-	TRBJ2-7	TGTGCCTGGAGTGGCCCCGGGACAGGGGGGGACGAGCAGTACTTC	CAWSGPGTGGDEQYF
TRBV7-2	-	-	TRBJ1-6	TGTGCCAGCAGCTTTACTGAGCGTTCACCCCTCCACTTT	CASSFTERSPLHF
TRBV27	-	-	TRBJ1-6	TGTGCCAGCAGTGATGCATATGGACAGACGTATAATTCACCCCTCCACTTT	CASSDAYGQTYNSPLHF
TRBV9	TRBD1	-	TRBJ1-2	TGTGCCAGCACCGGGACAGGGGATGGGTATGGCTACACCTTC	CASTGTGDGYGYTF
TRBV2	TRBD1	once	TRBJ2-1	TGTGCCACCCTAGCGACAGGGGTGGTGATGGAGCAGTTCTTC	CATLATGVVMEQFF
TRBV11-3	-	-	TRBJ2-6	TGTGCCAGCAGCTTAGAAGCGACCGGGGCCAACGTCCTGACTTTC	CASSLEATGANVLTF
TRBV10-2	TRBD1	-	TRBJ2-2	TGCGCCAGCACCCGGGACAGGGCGTCCGGGGAGCTGTTTTTT	CASTRDRASGELFF
TRBV14	-	-	TRBJ2-1	TGTGCCAGCAGCCAGGAGGGTTTGGGCTACAATGAGCAGTTCTTC	CASSQEGLGYNEQFF
TRBV3-1/TRBV3-2	-	-	TRBJ1-4	TGTGCCAGCAGCCAAGAGAACGCGGACAGTAATGAAAAACTGTTTTTT	CASSQENADSNEKLFF